A selection of T cell receptor beta chains follows, all from one sample in a study of identifying expanded T cells in peripheral blood. Sequenced by immunoSEQ multiplex PCR; TCRdb stores in-frame clones only, minus some. The sample includes 95,000 to 100,000 clones, roughly 89% of them seen just once. Sequencing used blood. These receptors were obtained from a person aged 18 to 75 in good health. Each CDR3 is given with its conserved first and last residue. A D gene is named only where the DNA matches it firmly. The size entry is marked missing in some rows and otherwise reads once, few, many or a size class.

>.|.|16|TRBV5-6|TRBJ1-6
CASSDGGQGNNSPLHF
TGTGCCAGCAGCGATGGGGGGCAGGGTAATAATTCACCCCTCCACTTT
>once|TRBD1|19|TRBV11-2|TRBJ1-1
CASSLDGRKGAIMNTEAFF
TGTGCCAGCAGCTTAGACGGTCGGAAGGGGGCTATTATGAACACTGAAGCTTTCTTT
>.|TRBD1|16|TRBV7-2|TRBJ2-3
CASSLARGPSTDTQYF
TGTGCCAGCAGCTTAGCCAGGGGGCCAAGCACAGATACGCAGTATTTT
>.|.|12|TRBV7-2|TRBJ2-3
CASSSGVETQYF
TGTGCCAGCAGCTCGGGGGTAGAAACGCAGTATTTT
>.|.|13|TRBV2|TRBJ2-1
CASSFRGNNEQFF
TGTGCCAGCAGCTTCCGGGGCAACAATGAGCAGTTCTTC
>few|TRBD1|15|TRBV6-4|TRBJ1-5
CASSRQGAGNQPQHF
TGTGCCAGCAGCCGACAGGGGGCGGGCAATCAGCCCCAGCATTTT
>.|.|15|TRBV28|TRBJ1-4
CASSLPGATNEKLFF
TGTGCCAGCAGTTTACCGGGGGCAACTAATGAAAAACTGTTTTTT
>.|.|14|TRBV9|TRBJ2-5
CASSPRGTQETQYF
TGTGCCAGCAGCCCGAGGGGAACCCAAGAGACCCAGTACTTC
>.|.|16|TRBV11-2|TRBJ1-6
CASSLDPFGSHSPLHF
TGTGCCAGCAGCTTAGATCCATTCGGGAGTCATTCACCCCTCCACTTT
>.|.|15|TRBV27|TRBJ2-1
CASSFSQSSYNEQFF
TGTGCCAGCAGTTTTTCGCAGAGCTCCTACAATGAGCAGTTCTTC
>.|.|12|TRBV29-1|TRBJ2-7
CSVAKQGHEQYF
TGCAGCGTAGCAAAACAGGGCCACGAGCAGTACTTC
>.|.|13|TRBV5-4|TRBJ1-2
CASSLRTDGGYTF
TGTGCCAGCAGCTTGAGGACCGACGGCGGCTACACCTTC
>.|.|16|TRBV10-1|TRBJ1-6
CASRNRGSSYNSPLHF
TGCGCCAGCAGGAATCGGGGGAGCTCCTATAATTCACCCCTCCACTTT
>.|.|12|TRBV7-2|TRBJ2-3
CASSFIGDTQYF
TGTGCCAGCAGCTTTATCGGGGATACGCAGTATTTT
>.|TRBD2|16|TRBV4-3|TRBJ2-3
CASSQDSAGGTDTQYF
TGCGCCAGCAGCCAAGATTCCGCGGGGGGCACAGATACGCAGTATTTT